This TCR beta chain appears in the sequencing data of a study of spatial heterogeneity in lung cancer. Study information: The mean occurrence of each unique TCR and UMI combination in raw reads exceeded eight.

This clonotype is medium-sized (0.01 to 0.1%) in the sample. Its target is unknown. This beta chain slipped into a library made for alpha chains as a stray read, so its size is not meaningful. This CDR3 has 12 amino acids. CDR1 and CDR2 (germline): SGHDT, YYEEEE. V was shortened by 3 bases and J by 5 bases, with 6 bases between the two germline ends. Time point described: sample taken at primary tumor resection. From the 5' RACE reads, TCRdb called clonotypes with MiXCR, one entry per CDR3 protein. The repertoire includes about 7,900 distinct CDR3 sequences, approximately 7% of them detected once, and 15% to 20% sits in the top ten. General study findings and limits: There was tracking of ubiquitous and regional nonsynonymous mutations by the respective counts of ubiquitous and regional expanded TCRs. The number of expanded tumor alpha and beta chains correlated with mutation number.

This clonotype originated in a female donor with early-stage non-small cell lung cancer. The J gene is TRBJ1-5, the V gene TRBV5-6; no clear D gene. Sequenced material: lung tumor tissue, taken at surgery. The CDR3 loop reads CASSSADQPQHF. CDR3 sequence (DNA): TGTGCCAGCAGCTCTGCCGATCAGCCCCAGCATTTT.